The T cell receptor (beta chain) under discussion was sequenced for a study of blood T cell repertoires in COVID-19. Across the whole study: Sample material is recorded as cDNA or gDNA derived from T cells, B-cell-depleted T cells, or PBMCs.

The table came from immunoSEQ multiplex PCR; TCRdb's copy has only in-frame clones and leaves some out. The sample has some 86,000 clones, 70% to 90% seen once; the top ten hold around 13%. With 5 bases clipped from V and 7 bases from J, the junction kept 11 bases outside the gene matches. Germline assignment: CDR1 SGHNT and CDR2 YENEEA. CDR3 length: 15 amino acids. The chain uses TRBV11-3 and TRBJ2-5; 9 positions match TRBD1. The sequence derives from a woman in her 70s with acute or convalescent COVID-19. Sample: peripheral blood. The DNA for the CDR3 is TGTGCCAGCAGCAGCGCCGGGACAGGGCCCGGGACCCAGTACTTC. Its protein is CASSSAGTGPGTQYF.